The rows below give T cell receptor beta chains drawn from one sample of a study of T cells in Graves' hyperthyroidism and ophthalmopathy. TCRdb redid the calling of the multiplex PCR reads with MiXCR, one entry per CDR3 protein. The sample contains some 770,000 distinct CDR3 sequences, about 16% of which appear only once. Input material: blood. The origin of the receptors is a man between 18 and 29 years old with Graves' hyperthyroidism. Each CDR3 is given with its conserved first and last residue. Fields, in order: D gene, clone size, J gene, V gene, CDR3 DNA, CDR3 protein. D genes are given only for firm matches. The size entry is marked missing in some rows and otherwise reads once, few, many or a size class.

D gene: TRBD2; clone size: NA; J gene: TRBJ2-2; V gene: TRBV3-1; CDR3 DNA: TGTGCCAGCAGCCGCCCCGTAAGCGGGAGTCCCGGGGAGCTGTTTTTT; CDR3 protein: CASSRPVSGSPGELFF
D gene: NA; clone size: many; J gene: TRBJ2-1; V gene: TRBV7-9; CDR3 DNA: TGTGCCAGCCCTGGACTCAACTACAATGAGCAGTTCTTC; CDR3 protein: CASPGLNYNEQFF
D gene: NA; clone size: once; J gene: TRBJ2-1; V gene: TRBV28; CDR3 DNA: TGTGCCAGCAGTTTAATAAAGCAGAATGAGCAGTTCTTC; CDR3 protein: CASSLIKQNEQFF
D gene: TRBD1; clone size: NA; J gene: TRBJ1-4; V gene: TRBV20-1; CDR3 DNA: TGCAGTGCTAGATCAACAGGGGGGGCCCCCCATGAAAAACTGTTTTTT; CDR3 protein: CSARSTGGAPHEKLFF
D gene: TRBD1; clone size: many; J gene: TRBJ2-5; V gene: TRBV3-1; CDR3 DNA: TGTGCCAGCAGCCAACCGGACAGGGGACCTCAAGAGACCCAGTACTTC; CDR3 protein: CASSQPDRGPQETQYF
D gene: NA; clone size: many; J gene: TRBJ2-1; V gene: TRBV30; CDR3 DNA: TGTGCCTGGAGCAACGGACAGAGACTAGCCTACAATGAGCAGTTCTTC; CDR3 protein: CAWSNGQRLAYNEQFF
D gene: NA; clone size: many; J gene: TRBJ2-1; V gene: TRBV20-1; CDR3 DNA: TGCAGTGCTAGTCCCCTATGGGGAGCCAACAATGAGCAGTTCTTC; CDR3 protein: CSASPLWGANNEQFF
D gene: NA; clone size: many; J gene: TRBJ1-1; V gene: TRBV7-2; CDR3 DNA: TGTGCCAGCAGCTTATTAGTCGGGACTGAAGCTTTCTTT; CDR3 protein: CASSLLVGTEAFF
D gene: TRBD1; clone size: many; J gene: TRBJ1-6; V gene: TRBV27; CDR3 DNA: TGTGCCAGCAGTTCCGGGACAGGGGGAAGATCACCCCTCCACTTT; CDR3 protein: CASSSGTGGRSPLHF
D gene: NA; clone size: NA; J gene: TRBJ1-5; V gene: TRBV28; CDR3 DNA: TGTGCCAGCAGTTCGCGACAGCCCCAGCATTTT; CDR3 protein: CASSSRQPQHF
D gene: NA; clone size: NA; J gene: TRBJ2-2; V gene: TRBV6-1; CDR3 DNA: TGTGCCAGCAGTGAAGGATGGGGACCTGGGAACACCGGGGAGCTGTTTTTT; CDR3 protein: CASSEGWGPGNTGELFF
D gene: TRBD2; clone size: NA; J gene: TRBJ2-1; V gene: TRBV9; CDR3 DNA: TGTGCCAGCAGCGTAGTTGGGGGGAGCGGGAGGGCTGCCTACAATGAGCAGTTCTTC; CDR3 protein: CASSVVGGSGRAAYNEQFF
D gene: TRBD2; clone size: few; J gene: TRBJ2-7; V gene: TRBV4-3; CDR3 DNA: TGCGCCAGCAGCCAAGATCGAGGGACTAGCGGGAGTATCGAGCAGTACTTC; CDR3 protein: CASSQDRGTSGSIEQYF
D gene: TRBD1; clone size: many; J gene: TRBJ2-5; V gene: TRBV28; CDR3 DNA: TGTGCCAGCAGTTTTGTGCCCGACAGGGACCAAGAGACCCAGTACTTC; CDR3 protein: CASSFVPDRDQETQYF
D gene: TRBD2; clone size: NA; J gene: TRBJ2-3; V gene: TRBV5-8; CDR3 DNA: TGTGCCAGCAGCTTGGAGAGCGGGAGGCGTGCAGATACGCAGTATTTT; CDR3 protein: CASSLESGRRADTQYF
D gene: TRBD2; clone size: many; J gene: TRBJ2-3; V gene: TRBV28; CDR3 DNA: TGTGCCAGCAGTTTAGGTTTTACCCCCTCCGTGGGACTAGCGGGACCCACAGATACGCAGTATTTT; CDR3 protein: CASSLGFTPSVGLAGPTDTQYF
D gene: TRBD1; clone size: few; J gene: TRBJ1-4; V gene: TRBV7-2; CDR3 DNA: TGTGCCAGCAGCCCGACAGGGAACCCTAATGAAAAACTGTTTTTT; CDR3 protein: CASSPTGNPNEKLFF
D gene: TRBD2; clone size: few; J gene: TRBJ2-1; V gene: TRBV3-1; CDR3 DNA: TGTGCCAGCAGCCAAGCGGCGGGGGGATACAATGAGCAGTTCTTC; CDR3 protein: CASSQAAGGYNEQFF
D gene: NA; clone size: many; J gene: TRBJ2-7; V gene: TRBV11-1; CDR3 DNA: TGTGCCAGCAGTCGAAGCGAGAGGGCCGCCGAGCAGTACTTC; CDR3 protein: CASSRSERAAEQYF
D gene: NA; clone size: NA; J gene: TRBJ2-7; V gene: TRBV15; CDR3 DNA: TGTGCCACCAGTAGGGACCCAGTCACCTACGAGCAGTACTTC; CDR3 protein: CATSRDPVTYEQYF
D gene: NA; clone size: many; J gene: TRBJ2-7; V gene: TRBV2; CDR3 DNA: TGTGCCAGCAGTGAAGACCGGGACGAAGGCTACGAGCAGTACTTC; CDR3 protein: CASSEDRDEGYEQYF
D gene: NA; clone size: many; J gene: TRBJ2-3; V gene: TRBV7-2; CDR3 DNA: TGTGCCAGCAGCTCTCAGCGGAGCTCTAGCACAGATACGCAGTATTTT; CDR3 protein: CASSSQRSSSTDTQYF
D gene: TRBD1; clone size: few; J gene: TRBJ1-5; V gene: TRBV28; CDR3 DNA: TGTGCCAGCAGGCCGGGACAGGGGTACTACGGGAATCAGCCCCAGCATTTT; CDR3 protein: CASRPGQGYYGNQPQHF
D gene: TRBD1; clone size: many; J gene: TRBJ1-1; V gene: TRBV10-3; CDR3 DNA: TGTGCCATCAGGAGACAGGGGTCCACTGAAGCTTTCTTT; CDR3 protein: CAIRRQGSTEAFF
D gene: TRBD1; clone size: many; J gene: TRBJ1-1; V gene: TRBV2; CDR3 DNA: TGTGCCAGCACCCTCAACAGGGGGCAGGCCACTGAAGCTTTCTTT; CDR3 protein: CASTLNRGQATEAFF
D gene: TRBD2; clone size: NA; J gene: TRBJ2-1; V gene: TRBV19; CDR3 DNA: TGTGCCAGTAGTATAGGTAGCGGGATGTACAATGAGCAGTTCTTC; CDR3 protein: CASSIGSGMYNEQFF
D gene: TRBD1; clone size: few; J gene: TRBJ2-1; V gene: TRBV30; CDR3 DNA: TGTGCCTGGGGAGCCCAGTACGGGGACAGGGGAAACAATGAGCAGTTCTTC; CDR3 protein: CAWGAQYGDRGNNEQFF
D gene: NA; clone size: many; J gene: TRBJ1-1; V gene: TRBV28; CDR3 DNA: TGTGCCAGCAGCAGAACTTCCCGGCTCACTGAAGCTTTCTTT; CDR3 protein: CASSRTSRLTEAFF
D gene: NA; clone size: many; J gene: TRBJ1-1; V gene: TRBV12-3/TRBV12-4; CDR3 DNA: TGTGCCAGCAGTTCCTCTATTGGCACTGAAGCTTTCTTT; CDR3 protein: CASSSSIGTEAFF
D gene: NA; clone size: few; J gene: TRBJ2-3; V gene: TRBV20-1; CDR3 DNA: TGCAGTGCTAGAGATGAGAGGGCCTACACAGATACGCAGTATTTT; CDR3 protein: CSARDERAYTDTQYF
D gene: NA; clone size: few; J gene: TRBJ2-1; V gene: TRBV29-1; CDR3 DNA: TGCAGCGCCCACCCCCTCCAGGCTGGGGGAGATGAGCAGTTCTTC; CDR3 protein: CSAHPLQAGGDEQFF
D gene: NA; clone size: few; J gene: TRBJ2-7; V gene: TRBV20-1; CDR3 DNA: TGCAGTGCTACGGGACTCTTCTACGAGCAGTACTTC; CDR3 protein: CSATGLFYEQYF
D gene: NA; clone size: many; J gene: TRBJ1-1; V gene: TRBV28; CDR3 DNA: TGTGCCCCCAATTCCTCACAGGGCAGGCGTAAAGGAACTGAAGCTTTCTTT; CDR3 protein: CAPNSSQGRRKGTEAFF
D gene: NA; clone size: few; J gene: TRBJ2-7; V gene: TRBV6-5; CDR3 DNA: TGTGCCAGCAGTTACCGTGGCAGGGGGGAAATCGAGCAGTACTTC; CDR3 protein: CASSYRGRGEIEQYF
D gene: NA; clone size: few; J gene: TRBJ2-1; V gene: TRBV15; CDR3 DNA: TGTGCCACCAGCAGAGTCCAACAGGGCCCCTACAATGAGCAGTTCTTC; CDR3 protein: CATSRVQQGPYNEQFF
D gene: NA; clone size: NA; J gene: TRBJ1-4; V gene: TRBV20-1; CDR3 DNA: TGCAGTGCTAGAGTAAACAGGCCGAGGGCTAATGAAAAACTGTTTTTT; CDR3 protein: CSARVNRPRANEKLFF
D gene: TRBD1; clone size: NA; J gene: TRBJ2-7; V gene: TRBV7-2; CDR3 DNA: TGTGCCAGCAGCTCGCCTCTGGACAGGGGAGGCGAGCAGTACTTC; CDR3 protein: CASSSPLDRGGEQYF
D gene: NA; clone size: many; J gene: TRBJ1-5; V gene: TRBV20-1; CDR3 DNA: TGCAGTGCTAGAGATGCAGTCGGCAATCAGCCCCAGCATTTT; CDR3 protein: CSARDAVGNQPQHF
D gene: TRBD2; clone size: many; J gene: TRBJ2-1; V gene: TRBV28; CDR3 DNA: TGTGCCAGCAGTGACCCCCGGGAGGGCCTCTACAATGAGCAGTTCTTC; CDR3 protein: CASSDPREGLYNEQFF
D gene: NA; clone size: many; J gene: TRBJ2-2; V gene: TRBV11-2; CDR3 DNA: TGTGCCAGCAGCTCGCTCTCCAGGGGGGTCGGGGAGCTGTTTTTT; CDR3 protein: CASSSLSRGVGELFF
D gene: NA; clone size: few; J gene: TRBJ2-7; V gene: TRBV12-3/TRBV12-4; CDR3 DNA: TGTGCCAGCAGTCGCAGGATCTCCTACGAGCAGTACTTC; CDR3 protein: CASSRRISYEQYF
D gene: TRBD1; clone size: few; J gene: TRBJ1-5; V gene: TRBV20-1; CDR3 DNA: TGCAGTGCAAACTCGGGACAGGGTTCCCTCAATCAGCCCCAGCATTTT; CDR3 protein: CSANSGQGSLNQPQHF
D gene: NA; clone size: few; J gene: TRBJ1-6; V gene: TRBV25-1; CDR3 DNA: TGTGCCAGCAGACTGACTAATTCACCCCTCCACTTT; CDR3 protein: CASRLTNSPLHF
D gene: TRBD2; clone size: few; J gene: TRBJ2-7; V gene: TRBV20-1; CDR3 DNA: TGCAGTGCTAGAGATCCAGCTAGCGGTTCTTACGAGCAGTACTTC; CDR3 protein: CSARDPASGSYEQYF
D gene: TRBD2; clone size: NA; J gene: TRBJ2-1; V gene: TRBV6-2/TRBV6-3; CDR3 DNA: TGTGCCAGCAGTTCTAGCGGGAGGGTGACTCGGTACAATGAGCAGTTCTTC; CDR3 protein: CASSSSGRVTRYNEQFF
D gene: NA; clone size: many; J gene: TRBJ2-1; V gene: TRBV12-3/TRBV12-4; CDR3 DNA: TGTGCCAGCAGCCTAATTAGCGTCAATGAGCAGTTCTTC; CDR3 protein: CASSLISVNEQFF
D gene: TRBD1; clone size: many; J gene: TRBJ1-2; V gene: TRBV28; CDR3 DNA: TGTGCCAGCAGCCGGACAGGAGTAGGATATGGCTACACCTTC; CDR3 protein: CASSRTGVGYGYTF
D gene: NA; clone size: few; J gene: TRBJ2-1; V gene: TRBV7-2; CDR3 DNA: TGTGCCAGCAGTGACCGGGGCGTAAGATACAATGAGCAGTTCTTC; CDR3 protein: CASSDRGVRYNEQFF
D gene: TRBD1; clone size: NA; J gene: TRBJ1-3; V gene: TRBV11-2; CDR3 DNA: TGTGCCAGCAGCCCCCTGGGACAGGGAAACGGAAACACCATATATTTT; CDR3 protein: CASSPLGQGNGNTIYF
D gene: NA; clone size: NA; J gene: TRBJ1-1; V gene: TRBV28; CDR3 DNA: TGTGCCAGCAGTTTGGATGTAGGGAACACTGAAGCTTTCTTT; CDR3 protein: CASSLDVGNTEAFF
D gene: TRBD2; clone size: few; J gene: TRBJ2-1; V gene: TRBV30; CDR3 DNA: TGTGCCTGGAGTAGGGAGGGCAATGAGTTCTTC; CDR3 protein: CAWSREGNEFF
D gene: TRBD2; clone size: NA; J gene: TRBJ2-3; V gene: TRBV2; CDR3 DNA: TGTGCCAGCGGAGCCGCGGGGGGCGCCCCGGATACGCAGTATTTT; CDR3 protein: CASGAAGGAPDTQYF
D gene: NA; clone size: NA; J gene: TRBJ1-2; V gene: TRBV6-2/TRBV6-3; CDR3 DNA: TGTGCCAGCAGTCTGTCGGGACCCAGCTATGGCTACACCTTC; CDR3 protein: CASSLSGPSYGYTF